Reported below is one T cell receptor (beta chain). This entry comes from a study of CD8+ T cells in alopecia areata. Treatment defined: oral pan-JAK inhibitor, 5-10 mg twice daily. The CDR3 covers 14 residues. In germline, CDR1 is LGHNT, CDR2 FRNRAP. V shed 7 bases and J 0 bases; nucleotides not matched to a gene: 3. Reverse transcribed after extraction, RNA yielded cDNA as the sequencing template. Clones were sequenced by immunoSEQ multiplex PCR, and TCRdb holds only the in-frame ones, with some missing. The profile shows some 190,000 clones, under 70% of them singletons. This TCR was sampled from a human donor with alopecia areata. This specimen was CD4+ T cells sorted from blood, taken around week 46, from a patient treated with tofacitinib. This chain links TRBV12-5 with TRBJ1-5; 7 bases are a match to TRBD1. The DNA of the CDR3 is TGTGCTAGTGCCGGACAGGCTAGCAATCAGCCCCAGCATTTT. It yields the protein CASAGQASNQPQHF.